Below, 6 T cell receptor beta chains from the same sample are listed, as sequenced in a study of blood T cell repertoires in COVID-19. Sequencing used immunoSEQ multiplex PCR; TCRdb keeps in-frame clones, though not all of them. Among over 65,000 clones listed, just under 85% were seen once. Material: peripheral blood. Source of these receptors: a man older than 75 with active or convalescent COVID-19.

This sequence joins TRBV27 and TRBJ1-5; D gene unclear. Germline assignment: CDR1 MNHEY and CDR2 SMNVEV (reference sequence). The CDR3 covers 13 residues. V lost 3 bases and J 2 bases, leaving 5 bases between the germline ends. The CDR3 reads CASSFLGNQPQHF. Written as DNA, the CDR3 is TGTGCCAGCAGTTTCCTTGGCAATCAGCCCCAGCATTTT.

The rearrangement links TRBV9 to TRBJ1-5; TRBD1 aligns across 8 bases. The trim removed 0 bases at V and 7 bases at J, leaving 6 bases unmatched. Germline CDR1 is SGDLS and CDR2 is YYNGEE. This CDR3 region has 15 residues. CDR3 in DNA: TGTGCCAGCAGCGTAGGGACAGGGTCGGGACAGCCCCAGCATTTT. Protein sequence: CASSVGTGSGQPQHF.

The chain uses TRBV9 and TRBJ1-3; D is ambiguous. V dropped 4 bases and J dropped 4 bases, with 18 bases sitting between them. The germline gives CDR1 SGDLS, CDR2 YYNGEE. The CDR3 is made up of 16 amino acids. The CDR3 sequence is CASSPRGSTAGNTIYF. The CDR3 DNA reads TGTGCCAGCAGCCCTCGGGGATCAACGGCGGGAAACACCATATATTTT.

V is TRBV5-6 and J is TRBJ2-3; D is uncertain. With 1 base removed from V and 5 bases from J, the gap between germline ends came to 8 bases. The CDR3 runs 13 residues. CDR1 is SGHDT and CDR2 is YYEEEE in the germline V gene. In DNA, the CDR3 is TGTGCCAGCAGCTTGATATCGGGAGATACGCAGTATTTT. The encoded protein is CASSLISGDTQYF.

The chain couples TRBV10-2 to TRBJ2-1; 11 bases map to TRBD2. V trimming: 4 bases; J trimming: 3 bases; junction bases outside the gene matches: 11. The CDR3 loop spans 18 amino acids. Per germline, CDR1 WSHSY and CDR2 SAAADI. CDR3 bases: TGCGCCAGCAGTGTGGGGACTAGCGGATTTTCGAACTACAATGAGCAGTTCTTC. It translates to CASSVGTSGFSNYNEQFF.

The gene calls are TRBV11-2 and TRBJ2-2; the match to TRBD2 covers 10 bases. This CDR3 region has 17 residues. J gave up 7 bases and V 1 base, and 9 bases lay outside the gene matches. Germline V gene data show CDR1 as SGHAT and CDR2 as FQNNGV. For the CDR3, the DNA is TGTGCCAGCAGCTTAGTGGCGAGCGGGAGGGCCGTCGGGGAGCTGTTTTTT. It codes for CASSLVASGRAVGELFF.